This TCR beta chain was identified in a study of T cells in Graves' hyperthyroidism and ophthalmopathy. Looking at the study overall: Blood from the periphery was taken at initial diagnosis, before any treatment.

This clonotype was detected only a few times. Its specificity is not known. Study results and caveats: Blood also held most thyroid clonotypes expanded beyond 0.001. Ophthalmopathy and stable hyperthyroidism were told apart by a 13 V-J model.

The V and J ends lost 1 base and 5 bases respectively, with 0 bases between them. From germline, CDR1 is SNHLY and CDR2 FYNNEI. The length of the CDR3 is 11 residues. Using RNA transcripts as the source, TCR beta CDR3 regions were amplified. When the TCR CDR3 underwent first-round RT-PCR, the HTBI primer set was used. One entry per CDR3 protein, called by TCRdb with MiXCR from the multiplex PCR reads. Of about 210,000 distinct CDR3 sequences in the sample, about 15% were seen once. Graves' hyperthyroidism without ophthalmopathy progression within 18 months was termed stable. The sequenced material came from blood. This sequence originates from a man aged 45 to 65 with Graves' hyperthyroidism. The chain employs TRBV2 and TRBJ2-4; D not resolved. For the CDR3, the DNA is TGTGCCAGCAGTGAAGAAAACATTCAGTACTTC. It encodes CASSEENIQYF.